The 20 T cell receptor beta chains given below trace back to one sample, sequenced in a study of T cell responses to AZD1222 COVID-19 vaccine. Data came from immunoSEQ multiplex PCR; TCRdb stores just in-frame clones and leaves some out. The table shows fewer than 100,000 clones, with 90% occurring only once. The material was peripheral blood, obtained on day 0 of AZD1222 vaccination. Receptor source: an adult in good health.

The V and J genes are TRBV6-5 and TRBJ1-3; D remains ambiguous. Germline V gene lookup returns CDR1 MNHEY and CDR2 SVGAGI. Trimming took 4 bases from V and 0 from J, leaving 10 bases between them. The CDR3 has 15 residues. CDR3 sequence: CASSWLGGSGNTIYF. The CDR3 region has the DNA TGTGCCAGCAGTTGGCTCGGAGGCTCTGGAAACACCATATATTTT.

This clone was detected only once. The chain recombines TRBV10-2 with TRBJ1-2; TRBD1 might be the D (6 bases). The CDR3 spans 13 residues. V shed 3 bases and J shed 8 bases, with 13 bases lying between them. Looked up from germline, CDR1 is WSHSY and CDR2 is SAAADI. The CDR3 coding sequence is TGCGCCAGCAGTGAACCGGGGGCGGAAGGCTACACCTTC. Translation gives CASSEPGAEGYTF.

The rearrangement links TRBV4-2 to TRBJ1-3; D unclear. This CDR3 comprises 14 residues. Trimming took off 0 bases at V and 6 bases at J, with 9 bases between the two ends. The germline gives CDR1 LGHNA, CDR2 YNFKEQ. The CDR3 sequence is CASSQDSQKNTIYF. CDR3 sequence (DNA): TGTGCCAGCAGCCAAGATAGCCAGAAAAACACCATATATTTT.

V is TRBV19 and J is TRBJ2-4; D gene uncertain. V gave up 3 bases and J gave up 1 base, with 1 base separating them. This CDR3 region has 12 residues. CDR1 and CDR2 from the germline V gene are LNHDA and SQIVND (reference sequence). The CDR3 here is CASSMAKNIQYF. As DNA, the CDR3 is TGTGCCAGTAGTATGGCCAAAAACATTCAGTACTTC.

The CDR3 protein is CSVEWGDSQETQYF. The CDR3 DNA is TGCAGCGTTGAATGGGGGGACAGCCAAGAGACCCAGTACTTC. The J gene is TRBJ2-5, the V gene TRBV29-1, with a weak D call TRBD1 (7 bases). Trimming took 2 bases from V and 1 from J, leaving 11 bases between them. This CDR3 region has 14 residues. CDR1 is SQVTM and CDR2 is ANQGSEA in the germline V gene.

This clone has more than one count but fewer than ten. The chain joins TRBV10-1 to TRBJ1-5, with TRBD1 as a possible D gene (5 bases). Deletions cut 8 bases from V and 3 bases from J, with 8 bases between. The CDR3 runs to 12 residues. Germline lookup yields CDR1 WNHNN and CDR2 SYGVQD (reference sequence). This chain's CDR3 is CASDSLNQPQHF. CDR3 nucleotides: TGCGCCAGCGACAGTCTCAATCAGCCCCAGCATTTT.

V is TRBV9 and J is TRBJ1-2, with 8 bases identical to TRBD1. The CDR3 totals 13 residues. The V gene end was trimmed by 3 bases and the J gene end by 4 bases; junction bases not matched to a gene: 2. From germline, CDR1 is SGDLS and CDR2 YYNGEE. CDR3 protein: CASSEGQGYGYTF. CDR3 coding DNA: TGTGCCAGCAGCGAAGGACAGGGCTATGGCTACACCTTC.

This clone was detected only a few times. The chain has TRBV27 and TRBJ1-2, with 9 bases fitting TRBD1. Germline values: CDR1 MNHEY, CDR2 SMNVEV (reference sequence). The CDR3 runs 17 residues. V gave up 2 bases and J gave up 2 bases; unmatched junction bases: 9. The CDR3 DNA reads TGTGCCAGCAGTTTAAGGGACAGGGTCCCTACGAACTATGGCTACACCTTC. It codes for CASSLRDRVPTNYGYTF.

V and J are TRBV7-2 and TRBJ2-5; the D is unclear. The V and J ends lost 1 base and 2 bases respectively, with 11 bases between them. The germline gives CDR1 SGHTA, CDR2 FQGNSA. The CDR3 spans 15 residues. The CDR3 region is CASSLGSYWQETQYF. In DNA, the CDR3 is TGTGCCAGCAGCTTAGGCTCTTACTGGCAAGAGACCCAGTACTTC. Together with reference TRBV7-2 and TRBJ2-5, the CDR3 gives the full variable domain: GAGVSQSPSNKVTEKGKDVELRCDPISGHTALYWYRQSLGQGLEFLIYFQGNSAPDKSGLPSDRFSAERTGGSVSTLTIQRTQQEDSAVYLCASSLGSYWQETQYFGPGTRLLVL.

The V call is TRBV5-8, the J call TRBJ1-1, with D tentatively TRBD1 (6 bases). In germline, CDR1 is SGHTS, CDR2 YDEGEE. The CDR3 spans 15 residues. Trimming took 5 bases from V and 3 from J, leaving 17 bases between them. CDR3 coding DNA: TGTGCCAGCAGTTTCTACAGGGCTTTGGACACTGAAGCTTTCTTT. This sequence encodes CASSFYRALDTEAFF.

This clone showed up just once. CDR3 coding DNA: TGTGCCAGCAGCTTGCCCATGGCTAACTATGGCTACACCTTC. Translation gives CASSLPMANYGYTF. This chain links TRBV5-8 with TRBJ1-2; D unclear. This CDR3 contains 14 residues. Germline V gene data show CDR1 as SGHTS and CDR2 as YDEGEE. V dropped 1 base and J dropped 0 bases, with 7 bases sitting between them.

J is TRBJ2-7 and V is TRBV5-1; 11 bases map to TRBD2. The CDR3 contains 16 residues. Germline V gene lookup returns CDR1 SGHRS and CDR2 YFSETQ. V dropped 4 bases and J dropped 2; count of bases not matched to a gene: 8. CDR3 nucleotide sequence: TGCGCCAGCAGCATTCGGTCTAGCGGGGGGACCTACGAGCAGTACTTC. This sequence encodes CASSIRSSGGTYEQYF.

V is TRBV30 and J is TRBJ2-7; D may be TRBD1 or TRBD2 (5 bases each). V was trimmed by 4 bases and J by 4 bases, leaving 20 bases between them. The CDR3 has 15 amino acids. Germline CDR1 is GTSNPN and CDR2 is SVGIG (reference sequence). The CDR3 DNA reads as TGTGCCTGGACTCTGGGGATGGGACCTTTATACGAGCAGTACTTC. Encoded protein: CAWTLGMGPLYEQYF.

This clone was observed once. This chain connects TRBV5-8 to TRBJ1-4; tentative D call: TRBD1 (5 bases). This CDR3 contains 16 residues. In germline, CDR1 is SGHTS, CDR2 YDEGEE. V shed 1 base and J shed 6 bases, with 16 bases lying between them. The CDR3, as DNA: TGTGCCAGCAGCTTGACCAGGGCTCTGTCGTATGAAAAACTGTTTTTT. It yields the protein CASSLTRALSYEKLFF.

CDR3 loop: CASMRTPEGYEQYF. Here the CDR3 DNA reads TGTGCCAGCATGAGGACACCCGAGGGCTACGAGCAGTACTTC. The rearrangement links TRBV2 to TRBJ2-7; D tentatively fits TRBD1 or TRBD2 (5 bases each). Germline CDR1 and CDR2: SNHLY and FYNNEI. V lost 7 bases and J 3 bases, leaving 16 bases between the germline ends. The CDR3 runs 14 residues.

The genes are TRBV4-2 and TRBJ1-1; no reliable D call. The ends were cut back, 4 bases at V and 4 bases at J, with 13 bases in the middle. Germline CDR1 is LGHNA and CDR2 is YNFKEQ. This CDR3 has 14 amino acids. CDR3 bases: TGTGCCAGCAGCCCGGAGGTGCTTGGCACTGAAGCTTTCTTT. It yields the protein CASSPEVLGTEAFF.

The chain has TRBV13 and TRBJ1-1; 9 bases map to TRBD1. V lost 4 bases to trimming and J lost 2 bases; unmatched junction nucleotides: 5. This CDR3 comprises 15 residues. The germline V gene encodes CDR1 PRHDT and CDR2 FYEKMQ (reference sequence). The CDR3 sequence: CASSSRQGVNTEAFF. As DNA, the CDR3 is TGTGCCAGCAGCTCTAGACAGGGGGTAAACACTGAAGCTTTCTTT.

The chain has TRBV5-4 and TRBJ2-7; TRBD1 matches 8 bases. The CDR3 length is 15 residues. The trim removed 3 bases at V and 4 bases at J, leaving 9 bases unmatched. Per the germline V gene, CDR1 is SGHNT and CDR2 is YYREEE (reference sequence). In DNA form, the CDR3 reads TGTGCCAGCAGCTGGATGACAGGGGCCCCGTACGAGCAGTACTTC. This codes for CASSWMTGAPYEQYF.

The chain employs TRBV2 and TRBJ1-6; possibly TRBD1 for D (5 bases). The CDR3 is 15 residues long. Germline V gene data show CDR1 as SNHLY and CDR2 as FYNNEI. V was cut by 4 bases and J by 6 bases, with 13 bases left in between. The CDR3 region is CASSGQGGTNSPLHF. The CDR3 DNA reads as TGTGCCAGCAGTGGTCAGGGAGGTACTAATTCACCCCTCCACTTT.

This chain uses TRBV6-5 with TRBJ1-2; TRBD1 matches 7 bases. Germline values: CDR1 MNHEY, CDR2 SVGAGI. Trimming cost V 8 bases and J 10 bases; bases outside gene matches: 10. The CDR3 totals 12 residues. Here the CDR3 DNA reads TGTGCCAGCGGACCGGGACAGCTTGACTACACCTTC. It codes for CASGPGQLDYTF.